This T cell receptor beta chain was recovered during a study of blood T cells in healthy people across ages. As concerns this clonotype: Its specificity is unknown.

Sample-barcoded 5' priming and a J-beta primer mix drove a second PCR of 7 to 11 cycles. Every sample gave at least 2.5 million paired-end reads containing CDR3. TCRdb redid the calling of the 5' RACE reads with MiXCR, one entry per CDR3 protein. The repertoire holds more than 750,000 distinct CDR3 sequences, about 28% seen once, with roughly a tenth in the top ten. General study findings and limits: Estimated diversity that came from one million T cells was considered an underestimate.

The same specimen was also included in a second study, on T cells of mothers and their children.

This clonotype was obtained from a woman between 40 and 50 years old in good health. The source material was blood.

Here the CDR3 reads CASSHSTGQETQYF. The CDR3 coding sequence is TGTGCCAGCAGCCATTCGACAGGCCAAGAGACCCAGTACTTC. The V and J genes are TRBV7-2 and TRBJ2-5; D is perhaps TRBD1 (6 bases). The CDR3 spans 14 residues. V was clipped by 5 bases and J by 1 base, with 11 bases between them. The V gene's germline CDR1 is SGHTA and CDR2 FQGNSA.